The 21 T cell receptor beta chains listed next were all sequenced from one sample in a study of CD8+ T cells in alopecia areata. RNA extraction and reverse transcription yielded cDNA as sequencing template. Only in-frame clones appear in the TCRdb table, and some are missing; sequencing was by immunoSEQ multiplex PCR. The table includes 100,000 to 150,000 clones, about 50% detected once. Specimen: CD8+ T cells sorted from blood, collected at week 0. Receptors originate from a human donor with alopecia areata.

The chain uses TRBV6-5 and TRBJ1-2, with D perhaps matching TRBD1 (5 bases). This CDR3 is 13 amino acids long. Germline V gene lookup returns CDR1 MNHEY and CDR2 SVGAGI. V was trimmed by 4 bases and J by 10 bases, leaving 16 bases between them. This chain's CDR3 is CASSFGAQHFYTF. CDR3 nucleotides: TGTGCCAGCAGTTTCGGGGCCCAACACTTCTACACCTTC.

This clone was seen only a few times. The J gene is TRBJ1-1, the V gene TRBV5-4; D may be TRBD1 (5 bases). The CDR3 length is 11 residues. CDR1 and CDR2 from the germline V gene are SGHNT and YYREEE (reference sequence). The CDR3 DNA reads as TGTGCTTGGGGGTTTGGGACTGAAGCTTTCTTT. Protein: CAWGFGTEAFF.

The chain joins TRBV29-1 to TRBJ2-3; 7 nucleotides match TRBD2. Trimming at V came to 3 bases and at J to 2 bases, leaving 2 bases not matched to a gene. The CDR3 is 13 amino acids. Germline CDR1 and CDR2: SQVTM and ANQGSEA. CDR3 coding DNA: TGCAGCGTTGAGGGGGGGGACACAGATACGCAGTATTTT. Translated: CSVEGGDTDTQYF.

The chain joins TRBV4-1 to TRBJ2-5; D gene ambiguous. The CDR3 runs 15 residues. CDR1 MGHRA and CDR2 YSYEKL come from the germline V gene. The V end was cut by 4 bases, the J end by 1 base, with 13 bases between. This chain's CDR3 is CASSLSAAFQETQYF. CDR3 coding DNA: TGCGCCAGCAGCCTAAGCGCAGCCTTCCAAGAGACCCAGTACTTC.

This clone showed up just a few times. The genes are TRBV5-1 and TRBJ1-1; D unclear. The germline CDR1 and CDR2 sequences are SGHRS and YFSETQ. The CDR3 totals 14 residues. Deletions cut 2 bases from V and 6 bases from J, with 14 bases between. The CDR3 nucleotides read TGCGCCAGCAGCTTTTCCGCGCAGGCTTCTGAAGCTTTCTTT. Translated: CASSFSAQASEAFF.

The chain couples TRBV10-2 to TRBJ2-4; D is uncertain. CDR1 WSHSY and CDR2 SAAADI come from the germline V gene. The CDR3 consists of 17 residues. Trimming took off 8 bases at V and 0 bases at J, with 20 bases between the two ends. In DNA form, the CDR3 reads TGCGCCAGCTCCACCCGAGTTGGTAGTATAGCCAAAAACATTCAGTACTTC. This sequence encodes CASSTRVGSIAKNIQYF.

V gene TRBV4-1 combines with J gene TRBJ1-6; D remains unclear. Trimming removed 2 bases at V and 9 bases at J, with 11 bases between. The germline CDR1 and CDR2 sequences are MGHRA and YSYEKL. This CDR3 comprises 14 residues. The CDR3 spells CASSQREGFSPLHF. Written as DNA, the CDR3 is TGCGCCAGCAGCCAACGGGAAGGGTTTTCACCCCTCCACTTT.

This clone was seen a handful of times. J is TRBJ2-7 and V is TRBV6-5, with 7 bases identical to TRBD1. The CDR3 has 14 amino acids. Germline loops: CDR1 MNHEY, CDR2 SVGAGI. V gave up 5 bases and J gave up 3 bases; unmatched junction bases: 7. CDR3: CASSPIDRDYEQYF. In nucleotides, the CDR3 is TGTGCCAGCAGTCCTATCGACAGGGACTACGAGCAGTACTTC.

The chain has TRBV9 and TRBJ2-3; no definite D call. Per germline, CDR1 SGDLS and CDR2 YYNGEE. V was shortened by 0 bases and J by 4 bases, with 12 bases between the two germline ends. This CDR3 is built from 15 residues. CDR3 amino acids: CASSVEGSGADTQYF. CDR3 nucleotide sequence: TGTGCCAGCAGCGTAGAGGGCTCTGGAGCAGATACGCAGTATTTT.

For the CDR3, the DNA is TGTGCCAGCAGCAAAAGGGAGAACACTGAAGCTTTCTTT. It specifies CASSKRENTEAFF. This chain joins TRBV9 and TRBJ1-1; D not resolved. Germline CDR1 is SGDLS and CDR2 is YYNGEE. This CDR3 comprises 13 residues. Between the trimmed V and J ends, which lost 4 bases and 1 base, there was a span of 8 bases.

This rearrangement joins TRBV7-8 to TRBJ1-2; maybe TRBD1 (5 bases). In germline, CDR1 is SGHVS, CDR2 FQNEAQ. V was clipped by 3 bases and J by 6 bases, with 11 bases between them. This CDR3 is 13 amino acids long. CDR3 in DNA: TGTGCCAGCAGCTTCAGGGTGCTTGATGGCTACACCTTC. This codes for CASSFRVLDGYTF.

This chain links TRBV29-1 with TRBJ2-1; no clear D gene. With 7 bases removed from V and 7 bases from J, the gap between germline ends came to 8 bases. This CDR3 contains 10 residues. Germline lookup yields CDR1 SQVTM and CDR2 ANQGSEA. The CDR3 DNA reads as TGCAGCGCCCATAGTAATGAGCAGTTCTTC. It translates to CSAHSNEQFF.

The rearrangement links TRBV6-7 to TRBJ2-7, with 8 positions matching TRBD1. TRBV6-7 is an ORF; its function is uncertain. The CDR3 extends over 17 amino acids. Trimming cost V 7 bases and J 2 bases; bases outside gene matches: 16. CDR3 loop: CASTSPTGTGRTYEQYF. DNA of the CDR3: TGTGCCAGCACCAGTCCAACCGGGACAGGTCGAACCTACGAGCAGTACTTC.

This clone appeared a few times. V gene TRBV27 combines with J gene TRBJ1-6; D unresolved. The CDR3 has 12 amino acids. Trimming pared 5 bases from V and 10 bases from J, leaving 9 bases between. Germline CDR1 and CDR2: MNHEY and SMNVEV (reference sequence). The CDR3 reads CASSPLGSPLHF. For the CDR3, the DNA is TGTGCCAGCAGTCCCTTAGGGTCACCCCTCCACTTT.

V is TRBV7-9 and J is TRBJ2-5; D gene ambiguous. CDR1 is SEHNR and CDR2 is FQNEAQ in the germline V gene (reference sequence). Trimming took 5 bases from V and 5 from J, leaving 15 bases between them. The CDR3 is 14 residues long. CDR3 nucleotide sequence: TGTGCCAGCAGCCCGAAAGACGGATGGGAGACCCAGTACTTC. Translated: CASSPKDGWETQYF.

This clone was counted a few times. This chain uses TRBV9 with TRBJ1-5, with TRBD1 as a possible D gene (5 bases). The CDR3 has 14 amino acids. V shed 4 bases and J shed 7 bases, with 15 bases lying between them. Germline CDR1 is SGDLS and CDR2 is YYNGEE. CDR3 nucleotide sequence: TGTGCCAGCAGCCCTAGCGGGGGAGCCCAGCCCCAGCATTTT. It encodes CASSPSGGAQPQHF. The full variable domain, rest sourced from reference TRBV9 and TRBJ1-5, is DSGVTQTPKHLITATGQRVTLRCSPRSGDLSVYWYQQSLDQGLQFLIQYYNGEERAKGNILERFSAQQFPDLHSELNLSSLELGDSALYFCASSPSGGAQPQHFGDGTRLSIL.

DNA for the CDR3: TGTGCCAGCAGCCCCCCCCGAGGTTGGCTGGAAGGAGAGACCCAGTACTTC. This encodes CASSPPRGWLEGETQYF. The chain is built from TRBV7-9 and TRBJ2-5; no definite D call. Germline CDR1 reads SEHNR; CDR2 reads FQNEAQ (reference sequence). This CDR3 comprises 17 residues. Trimming removed 5 bases at V and 4 bases at J, with 23 bases between.

This clone has a single count. CDR3 loop: CAWSGQGSYGYTF. In DNA, the CDR3 is TGTGCCTGGAGCGGACAGGGCTCCTATGGCTACACCTTC. This sequence joins TRBV30 and TRBJ1-2, with 8 bases fitting TRBD1. V was clipped by 3 bases and J by 4 bases; unmatched bases: 4. CDR3 length equals 13 residues. CDR1 GTSNPN and CDR2 SVGIG come from the germline V gene (reference sequence).

This chain joins TRBV11-2 and TRBJ2-2, with D uncertain. V was shortened by 2 bases and J by 9 bases, with 4 bases between the two germline ends. The CDR3 is made up of 11 amino acids. The germline CDR1 and CDR2 sequences are SGHAT and FQNNGV. CDR3 residues: CASSLFRELFF. Written as DNA, the CDR3 is TGTGCCAGCAGCTTATTCCGGGAGCTGTTTTTT.

In this sample, this clone is medium-sized. The genes are TRBV13 and TRBJ2-7; the D is unclear. V was trimmed by 4 bases and J by 1 base, leaving 2 bases between them. The CDR3 is made up of 11 amino acids. Germline V gene lookup returns CDR1 PRHDT and CDR2 FYEKMQ (reference sequence). The CDR3 DNA reads as TGTGCCAGCAGCTATTCCTACGAGCAGTACTTC. Amino acid sequence: CASSYSYEQYF.

With regard to this clone: This sample also contains other DNA sequences that code for the same CDR3. The V gene is TRBV13, the J gene TRBJ1-1; weak D call: TRBD1 (6 bases). Germline values: CDR1 PRHDT, CDR2 FYEKMQ (reference sequence). Trimming took off 5 bases at V and 4 bases at J, with 11 bases between the two ends. The length of the CDR3 is 13 residues. Here the CDR3 reads CASSPRGGTEAFF. The DNA for the CDR3 is TGTGCCAGCAGCCCAAGGGGGGGCACTGAAGCTTTCTTT.